A few counts support the clone carrying this TCR beta chain. Its antigen is unidentified. CDR3 length: 15 residues. CDR1 and CDR2 (germline): GTSNPN, SVGIG (reference sequence). V lost 1 base, J lost 3 bases, and 5 bases stayed unmatched. Tregs were sorted as CD4+CD25+CD127-/low cells. Semi-nested PCR with Nested Universal Primer A followed constant-region reverse priming of full-length variable regions. TCRdb itself ran the 5' RACE reads through MiXCR, one entry per CDR3 protein. Among approximately 50,000 distinct CDR3 sequences listed, about 25% were seen once. General study points: Whole repertoires were not studied in the larger cohort, only one V-J beta rearrangement. Tumor memory CD4+ T cell TCR gene usage was found to cluster with blood and lymph node memory CD4+ cells and with lymph node naive CD4+ cells.

This receptor was obtained from a female donor with breast cancer. Sequencing used tumor-infiltrating Tregs sorted from the breast tumor. The chain couples TRBV30 to TRBJ2-3; 9 positions agree with TRBD1. The CDR3 nucleotides are TGTGCCTGGAGTGGCGTTGGGACAGGGACAGATACGCAGTATTTT. Protein product: CAWSGVGTGTDTQYF.